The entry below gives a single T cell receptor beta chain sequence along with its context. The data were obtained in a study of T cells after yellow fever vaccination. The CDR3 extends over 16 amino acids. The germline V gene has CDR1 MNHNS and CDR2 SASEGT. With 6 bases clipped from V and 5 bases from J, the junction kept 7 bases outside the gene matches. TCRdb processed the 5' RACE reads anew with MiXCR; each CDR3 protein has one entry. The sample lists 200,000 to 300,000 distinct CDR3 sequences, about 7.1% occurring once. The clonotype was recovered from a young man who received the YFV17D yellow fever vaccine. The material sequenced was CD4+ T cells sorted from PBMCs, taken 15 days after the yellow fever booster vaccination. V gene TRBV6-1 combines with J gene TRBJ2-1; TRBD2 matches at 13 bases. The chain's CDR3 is CASRMAGLAGNNEQFF. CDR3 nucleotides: TGTGCCAGCAGGATGGCGGGACTAGCGGGAAACAATGAGCAGTTCTTC.